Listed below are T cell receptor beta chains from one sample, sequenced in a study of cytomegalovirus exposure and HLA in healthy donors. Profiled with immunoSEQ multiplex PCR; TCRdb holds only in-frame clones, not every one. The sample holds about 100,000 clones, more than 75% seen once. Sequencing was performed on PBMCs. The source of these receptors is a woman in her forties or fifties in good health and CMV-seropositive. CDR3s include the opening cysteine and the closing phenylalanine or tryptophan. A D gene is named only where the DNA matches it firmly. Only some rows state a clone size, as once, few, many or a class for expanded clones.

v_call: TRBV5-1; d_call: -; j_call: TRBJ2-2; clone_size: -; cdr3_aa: CASSLWRAQVNTGELFF; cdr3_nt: TGCGCCAGCAGCTTGTGGAGGGCGCAGGTGAACACCGGGGAGCTGTTTTTT
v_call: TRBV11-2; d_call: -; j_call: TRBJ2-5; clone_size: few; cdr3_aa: CASSRLGVQETQYF; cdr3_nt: TGTGCCAGCAGCCGGCTCGGAGTCCAAGAGACCCAGTACTTC
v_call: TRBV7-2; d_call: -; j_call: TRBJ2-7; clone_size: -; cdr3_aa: CASSAQTGPYEQYF; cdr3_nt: TGTGCCAGCAGCGCCCAGACAGGCCCCTACGAGCAGTACTTC
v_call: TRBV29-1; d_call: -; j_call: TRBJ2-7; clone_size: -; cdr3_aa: CSVEAGQSYEQYF; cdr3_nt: TGCAGCGTTGAGGCGGGCCAGTCCTACGAGCAGTACTTC
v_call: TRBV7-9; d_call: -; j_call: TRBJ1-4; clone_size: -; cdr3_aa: CASSLPRATNEKLFF; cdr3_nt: TGTGCCAGCAGCTTACCCCGGGCAACTAATGAAAAACTGTTTTTT
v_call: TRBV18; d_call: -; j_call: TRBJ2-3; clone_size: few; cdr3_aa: CASSPSNLGLPDTQYF; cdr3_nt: TGTGCCAGCTCACCATCTAATCTGGGGCTACCAGATACGCAGTATTTT
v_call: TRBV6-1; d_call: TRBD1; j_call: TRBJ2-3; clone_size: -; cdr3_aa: CASSRTTGPPDTQYF; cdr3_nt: TGTGCCAGCAGTCGGACGACAGGGCCCCCAGATACGCAGTATTTT
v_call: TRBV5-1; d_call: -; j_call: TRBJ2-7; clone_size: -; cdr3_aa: CASSILTGSENGGEQYF; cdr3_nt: TGCGCCAGCAGCATCCTGACAGGATCGGAGAACGGTGGCGAGCAGTACTTC
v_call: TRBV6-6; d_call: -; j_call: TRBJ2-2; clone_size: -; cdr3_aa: CASPAEGNTGELFF; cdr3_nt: TGTGCCAGCCCCGCGGAGGGGAACACCGGGGAGCTGTTTTTT
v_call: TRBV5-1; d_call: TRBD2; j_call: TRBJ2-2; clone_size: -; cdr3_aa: CASSLIAGGTGELFF; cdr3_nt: TGCGCCAGCAGCTTGATAGCGGGAGGTACCGGGGAGCTGTTTTTT
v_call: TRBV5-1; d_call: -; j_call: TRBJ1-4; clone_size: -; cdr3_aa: CASSLRQSNEKLFF; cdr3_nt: TGCGCCAGCAGCTTGAGACAGAGTAATGAAAAACTGTTTTTT
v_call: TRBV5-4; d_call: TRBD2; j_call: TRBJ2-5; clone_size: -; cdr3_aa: CASSLSSAGGRETQYF; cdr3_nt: TGTGCCAGCAGCTTGTCTTCCGCGGGGGGGCGGGAGACCCAGTACTTC
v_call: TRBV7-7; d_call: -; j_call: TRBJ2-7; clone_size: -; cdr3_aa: CASSLEQGSHYEQYF; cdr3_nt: TGTGCTAGCAGCTTAGAGCAGGGGTCCCACTACGAGCAGTACTTC
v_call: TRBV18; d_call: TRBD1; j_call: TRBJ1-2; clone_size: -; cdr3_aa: CASSPQLGQGGNGYTF; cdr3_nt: TGTGCCAGCTCACCACAGTTGGGACAGGGTGGAAATGGCTACACCTTC
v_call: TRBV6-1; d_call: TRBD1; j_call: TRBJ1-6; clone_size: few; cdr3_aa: CASSEAGPGTGTSNSPLHF; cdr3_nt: TGTGCCAGCAGTGAAGCAGGACCCGGGACAGGGACCAGTAATTCACCCCTCCACTTT
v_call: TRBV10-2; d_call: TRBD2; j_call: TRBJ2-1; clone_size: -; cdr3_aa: CASSPGTSDEQFF; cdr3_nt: TGCGCCAGCTCCCCCGGGACTAGCGATGAGCAGTTCTTC
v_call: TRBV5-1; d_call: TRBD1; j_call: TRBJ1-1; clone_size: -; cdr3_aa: CASSLGQGMNTEAFF; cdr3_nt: TGCGCCAGCAGCTTGGGACAGGGGATGAACACTGAAGCTTTCTTT
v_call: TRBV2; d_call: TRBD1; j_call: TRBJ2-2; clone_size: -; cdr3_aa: CASRMDRGNTGELFF; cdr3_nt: TGTGCCAGCAGGATGGACAGGGGAAACACCGGGGAGCTGTTTTTT
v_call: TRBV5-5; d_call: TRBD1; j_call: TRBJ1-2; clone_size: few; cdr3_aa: CASSSISDRGYGYTF; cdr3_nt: TGTGCCAGCAGCTCAATTTCGGACAGGGGATATGGCTACACCTTC
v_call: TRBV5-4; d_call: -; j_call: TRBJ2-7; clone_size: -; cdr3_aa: CASSLATGEAYEQYF; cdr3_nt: TGTGCCAGCAGCTTGGCAACGGGAGAGGCCTACGAGCAGTACTTC
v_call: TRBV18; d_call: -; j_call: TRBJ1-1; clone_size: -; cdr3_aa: CASSQGQNTEAFF; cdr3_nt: TGTGCCAGCTCACAGGGACAGAACACTGAAGCTTTCTTT
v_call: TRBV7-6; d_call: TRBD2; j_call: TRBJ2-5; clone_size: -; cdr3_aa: CASSFRTFSGGAGETQYF; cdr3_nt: TGTGCCAGCAGCTTCCGGACGTTTAGCGGGGGGGCCGGGGAGACCCAGTACTTC
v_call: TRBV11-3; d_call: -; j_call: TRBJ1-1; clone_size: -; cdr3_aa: CASSLRVNTEAFF; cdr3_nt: TGTGCCAGCTCCCTGAGGGTGAACACTGAAGCTTTCTTT
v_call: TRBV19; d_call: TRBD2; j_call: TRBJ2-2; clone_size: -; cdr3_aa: CASNLGASGKDTGELFF; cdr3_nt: TGTGCCAGTAACCTGGGGGCTAGCGGGAAGGATACCGGGGAGCTGTTTTTT
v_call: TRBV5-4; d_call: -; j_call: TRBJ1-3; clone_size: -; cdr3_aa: CASSSGSPDTIYF; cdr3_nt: TGTGCCAGCAGCTCCGGGAGTCCGGACACCATATATTTT
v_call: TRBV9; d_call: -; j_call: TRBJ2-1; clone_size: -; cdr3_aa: CASSVVSGGPHNEQFF; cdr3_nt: TGTGCCAGCAGCGTAGTCTCGGGGGGCCCACACAATGAGCAGTTCTTC
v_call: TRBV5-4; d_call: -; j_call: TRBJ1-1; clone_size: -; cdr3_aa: CASSSGSRQTYTEAFF; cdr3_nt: TGTGCCAGCAGCTCCGGAAGTAGACAGACGTACACTGAAGCTTTCTTT
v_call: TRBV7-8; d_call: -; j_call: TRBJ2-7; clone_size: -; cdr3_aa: CASSSENYEQYF; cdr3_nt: TGTGCCAGCAGCTCAGAAAACTACGAGCAGTACTTC
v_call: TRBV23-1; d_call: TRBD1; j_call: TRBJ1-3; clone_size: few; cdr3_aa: CASSLRTGAGVPGNTIYF; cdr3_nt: TGCGCCAGCAGCTTAAGGACAGGAGCCGGAGTACCTGGAAACACCATATATTTT
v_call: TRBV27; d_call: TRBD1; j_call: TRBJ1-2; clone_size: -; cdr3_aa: CASSFTGGGYGYTF; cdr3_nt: TGTGCCAGCAGTTTTACAGGGGGCGGCTATGGCTACACCTTC
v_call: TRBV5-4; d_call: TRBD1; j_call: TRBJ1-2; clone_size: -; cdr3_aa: CASSSSEDRKGYTF; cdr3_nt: TGTGCCAGTAGCTCCTCCGAGGACAGGAAAGGCTACACCTTC
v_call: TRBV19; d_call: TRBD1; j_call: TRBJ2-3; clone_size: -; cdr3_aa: CASTLGQGSTDTQYF; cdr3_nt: TGTGCCAGTACCCTCGGACAGGGGAGCACAGATACGCAGTATTTT
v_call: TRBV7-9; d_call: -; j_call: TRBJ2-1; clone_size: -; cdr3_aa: CSSSLIGVSDNNEQFF; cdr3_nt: TGTTCCAGCAGCTTAATCGGGGTCAGCGATAACAATGAGCAGTTCTTC
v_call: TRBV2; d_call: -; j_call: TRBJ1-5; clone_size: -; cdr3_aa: CASRSGSLGNQPQHF; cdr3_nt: TGTGCCAGCAGGTCGGGGTCACTCGGCAATCAGCCCCAGCATTTT
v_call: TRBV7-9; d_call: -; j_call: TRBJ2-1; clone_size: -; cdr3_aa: CASSLGVGNEQFF; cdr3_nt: TGTGCCAGCAGCTTAGGGGTCGGGAATGAGCAGTTCTTC
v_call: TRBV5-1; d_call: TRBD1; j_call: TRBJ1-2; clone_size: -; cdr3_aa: CASSVGQVEVHGYTF; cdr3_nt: TGCGCCAGCAGCGTGGGACAGGTTGAAGTACATGGCTACACCTTC
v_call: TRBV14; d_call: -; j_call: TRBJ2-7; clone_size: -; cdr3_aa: CASSQDSSPGYSDEQYF; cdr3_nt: TGTGCCAGCAGCCAAGATTCCTCTCCAGGGTACAGCGACGAGCAGTACTTC